What follows are 14 T cell receptor beta chains derived from one specimen sequenced in a study of control samples from healthy donors and cancer patients. Some clones are missing from TCRdb's copy, which holds only in-frame ones; the method was immunoSEQ multiplex PCR. The profile shows 150,000 to 200,000 clones, more than 90% of them singletons. The sample taken for sequencing was blood. These receptors were taken from a man younger than 40 in good health.

This chain connects TRBV28 to TRBJ1-1; no reliable D call. Per the germline V gene, CDR1 is MDHEN and CDR2 is SYDVKM. Trimming took 8 bases from V and 2 from J, leaving 18 bases between them. The length of the CDR3 is 15 residues. The CDR3 DNA sequence: TGTGCCAGCCGAAGCCAAAATAGCCCCAACACTGAAGCTTTCTTT. Encoded protein: CASRSQNSPNTEAFF. The full variable domain, in which reference TRBV28 and TRBJ1-1 provide the parts outside the CDR3, is DVKVTQSSRYLVKRTGEKVFLECVQDMDHENMFWYRQDPGLGLRLIYFSYDVKMKEKGDIPEGYSVSREKKERFSLILESASTNQTSMYLCASRSQNSPNTEAFFGQGTRLTVV.

This clone came up a few times. The chain recombines TRBV7-8 with TRBJ2-7; TRBD1 agrees at 10 bases. The V gene's germline CDR1 is SGHVS and CDR2 FQNEAQ. The CDR3 is 16 residues long. V shed 5 bases and J 3 bases; nucleotides not matched to a gene: 10. This CDR3 reads CASSPGGRTGGYEQYF. The CDR3, as DNA: TGTGCCAGCAGCCCCGGGGGGAGGACAGGGGGCTACGAGCAGTACTTC.

The rearrangement uses TRBV5-1 and TRBJ1-5; no clear D gene. Per germline, CDR1 SGHRS and CDR2 YFSETQ. There are 13 residues in the CDR3. Trimming shortened V by 0 bases and J by 6 bases, and 7 bases separated the two germline ends. The chain's CDR3 is CASSLDRGQPQHF. CDR3 DNA: TGCGCCAGCAGCTTGGACCGGGGTCAGCCCCAGCATTTT. Full variable domain (remainder filled in from reference TRBV5-1 and TRBJ1-5): KAGVTQTPRYLIKTRGQQVTLSCSPISGHRSVSWYQQTPGQGLQFLFEYFSETQRNKGNFPGRFSGRQFSNSRSEMNVSTLELGDSALYLCASSLDRGQPQHFGDGTRLSIL.

For this clone: The same CDR3 arises from other DNA sequences in this sample as well. The chain combines TRBV7-2 with TRBJ2-1, with TRBD1 as a possible D gene (6 bases). Germline CDR1 and CDR2: SGHTA and FQGNSA. Trimming took off 5 bases at V and 4 bases at J, with 12 bases between the two ends. The CDR3 contains 14 residues. CDR3 sequence (DNA): TGTGCCAGCAGCCCTGACAGGAGTTACAATGAGCAGTTCTTC. Its translation: CASSPDRSYNEQFF.

The chain couples TRBV4-3 to TRBJ1-5; D unclear. The CDR3 is made up of 14 amino acids. Germline lookup yields CDR1 LGHNA and CDR2 YSLEER. V lost 0 bases and J lost 7, with 10 bases in between. The CDR3 DNA follows: TGCGCCAGCAGCCAAGACCTAGGGATACAGCCCCAGCATTTT. Amino acids: CASSQDLGIQPQHF.

The V and J genes are TRBV24-1 and TRBJ2-2; TRBD1 matches 10 bases. V trimming: 9 bases; J trimming: 6 bases; junction bases outside the gene matches: 6. The CDR3 runs to 14 residues. Germline CDR1 reads KGHDR; CDR2 reads SFDVKD. The CDR3 region is CATEDRGFAGELFF. CDR3 DNA: TGTGCCACCGAGGACAGGGGGTTCGCCGGGGAGCTGTTTTTT.

The V gene is TRBV28, the J gene TRBJ2-5, with 9 bases that match TRBD2. The CDR3 contains 13 residues. With 6 bases clipped from V and 3 bases from J, the junction kept 2 bases outside the gene matches. CDR1 is MDHEN and CDR2 is SYDVKM in the germline V gene. The CDR3 nucleotides read TGTGCCAGCAGCCGACTAGCGGAAGAGACCCAGTACTTC. Translated: CASSRLAEETQYF.

This sequence joins TRBV27 and TRBJ1-1; possible D gene TRBD1, 5 bases. Germline assignment: CDR1 MNHEY and CDR2 SMNVEV (reference sequence). This CDR3 is built from 15 residues. V was clipped by 6 bases and J by 3 bases, with 17 bases between them. CDR3 DNA: TGTGCCAGCAGCTTTTCCTCAAGGGGCGACACTGAAGCTTTCTTT. This gives the protein CASSFSSRGDTEAFF.

There are a few counts of this clone. This chain connects TRBV6-1 to TRBJ1-6; no clear D gene. V was trimmed by 3 bases and J by 7 bases, leaving 13 bases between them. Germline V CDR1 and CDR2: MNHNS, SASEGT. This CDR3 has 15 amino acids. CDR3 loop: CASSERQAGNSPLHF. In DNA form, the CDR3 reads TGTGCCAGCAGTGAGAGGCAGGCGGGGAATTCACCCCTCCACTTT.

The V call is TRBV4-2, the J call TRBJ1-1; unclear D gene. Germline V lookup: CDR1 LGHNA, CDR2 YNFKEQ. Trimming removed 0 bases at V and 6 bases at J, with 17 bases between. CDR3 length: 16 residues. This CDR3 is CASSQEFLAPGSEAFF. The CDR3 DNA follows: TGTGCCAGCAGCCAAGAATTCTTAGCTCCTGGGTCTGAAGCTTTCTTT.

This chain uses TRBV9 with TRBJ1-2, with D hard to call. Germline V gene data show CDR1 as SGDLS and CDR2 as YYNGEE. The CDR3 consists of 15 residues. The V gene lost 0 bases and the J gene lost 4 bases, with 13 bases spanning the gap. The CDR3 nucleotides are TGTGCCAGCAGCGTAGGGCCGGAAGGCTTCTATGGCTACACCTTC. Amino acids: CASSVGPEGFYGYTF.

This sequence joins TRBV6-2 or TRBV6-3 and TRBJ2-1; 8 nucleotides agree with TRBD1. The germline V gene has CDR1 MNHEY and CDR2 SVGEGT. The trim removed 6 bases at V and 3 bases at J, leaving 7 bases unmatched. The CDR3 runs to 15 residues. CDR3 residues: CASSLLGTGYNEQFF. In DNA, the CDR3 is TGTGCCAGCAGCTTACTTGGGACAGGCTACAATGAGCAGTTCTTC.

V is TRBV10-3 and J is TRBJ2-3, with a tentative D call TRBD2 (5 bases). The V end lost 0 bases, the J end lost 2 bases, and 9 bases lay between the germline ends. The CDR3 spans 15 residues. The germline gives CDR1 ENHRY, CDR2 SYGVKD. The CDR3 protein is CAISESTGITDTQYF. In nucleotides, the CDR3 is TGTGCCATCAGTGAGTCGACGGGGATCACAGATACGCAGTATTTT.

The genes are TRBV7-8 and TRBJ1-3; 9 bases agree with TRBD1. Looked up from germline, CDR1 is SGHVS and CDR2 is FQNEAQ. Trimming at V came to 1 base and at J to 0 bases, leaving 4 bases not matched to a gene. This CDR3 comprises 17 residues. The CDR3 bases are TGTGCCAGCAGCTTAGTAAGGACAGGGGTCTCTGGAAACACCATATATTTT. Encoded protein: CASSLVRTGVSGNTIYF.